This is a list of T cell receptor beta chains from one sample in a study of cytomegalovirus exposure and HLA in healthy donors. The protocol was immunoSEQ multiplex PCR, while the TCRdb copy is restricted to in-frame clones and leaves out a portion. The sample records over 150,000 clones, 71% being singletons. Sequenced material: PBMCs. The receptors shown here come from a woman aged 25 to 39 in good health and CMV-seronegative. CDR3s include the opening cysteine and the closing phenylalanine or tryptophan. A D gene is named only where the DNA matches it firmly. The size entry is marked missing in some rows and otherwise reads once, few, many or a size class.

V: TRBV7-2; D: TRBD2; J: TRBJ2-3; size: -; CDR3: CASSNRASGGTNTQYF; DNA: TGTGCCAGCAGCAATAGAGCTAGCGGGGGGACGAATACGCAGTATTTT
V: TRBV27; D: -; J: TRBJ2-7; size: -; CDR3: CASSSFYEQYF; DNA: TGTGCCAGCAGTTCATTCTACGAGCAGTACTTC
V: TRBV9; D: -; J: TRBJ1-2; size: -; CDR3: CASSPESRGGYTF; DNA: TGTGCCAGCAGCCCCGAGTCGCGAGGTGGCTACACCTTC
V: TRBV9; D: TRBD2; J: TRBJ2-2; size: -; CDR3: CASGISGRITGELFF; DNA: TGTGCCAGCGGTATAAGCGGGAGGATCACCGGGGAGCTGTTTTTT
V: TRBV11-2; D: -; J: TRBJ2-7; size: -; CDR3: CASRSRGYEQYF; DNA: TGTGCCAGCAGATCTAGGGGCTACGAGCAGTACTTC
V: TRBV27; D: TRBD2; J: TRBJ2-1; size: -; CDR3: CASSPGLADYNEQFF; DNA: TGTGCCAGCAGCCCGGGACTAGCGGACTACAATGAGCAGTTCTTC
V: TRBV4-3; D: -; J: TRBJ1-2; size: -; CDR3: CASSQEERGGYGYTF; DNA: TGCGCCAGCAGCCAAGAGGAAAGGGGTGGCTATGGCTACACCTTC
V: TRBV7-8; D: -; J: TRBJ1-5; size: -; CDR3: CASSLQSNQPQHF; DNA: TGTGCCAGCAGCCTCCAGAGCAATCAGCCCCAGCATTTT
V: TRBV7-9; D: TRBD1; J: TRBJ2-2; size: few; CDR3: CASSLGGQGKAGELFF; DNA: TGTGCCAGCAGCCTCGGGGGACAGGGCAAGGCCGGGGAGCTGTTTTTT
V: TRBV6-1; D: -; J: TRBJ2-2; size: -; CDR3: CASRGVGLVPGELFF; DNA: TGTGCCAGCAGAGGGGTGGGGCTGGTACCCGGGGAGCTGTTTTTT
V: TRBV28; D: -; J: TRBJ1-4; size: -; CDR3: CASSSLTVTWSNEKLFF; DNA: TGTGCCAGCAGTTCCCTGACAGTCACTTGGAGTAATGAAAAACTGTTTTTT
V: TRBV5-1; D: -; J: TRBJ1-3; size: -; CDR3: CASSPWSSEGSGNTIYF; DNA: TGCGCCAGCAGCCCTTGGTCGTCCGAGGGCTCTGGAAACACCATATATTTT
V: TRBV20-1; D: -; J: TRBJ2-1; size: once; CDR3: CSALREMKQFF; DNA: TGCAGTGCCCTGAGGGAAATGAAGCAGTTCTTC
V: TRBV27; D: TRBD1; J: TRBJ2-7; size: -; CDR3: CASSLGQSIYEQYF; DNA: TGTGCCAGCAGTCTGGGACAGTCGATCTACGAGCAGTACTTC
V: TRBV4-3; D: -; J: TRBJ2-2; size: -; CDR3: CASSQGGFGTGELFF; DNA: TGCGCCAGCAGCCAAGGAGGGTTTGGGACCGGGGAGCTGTTTTTT
V: TRBV18; D: -; J: TRBJ2-7; size: -; CDR3: CASSPRNTGYVEQYF; DNA: TGTGCCAGCTCACCGAGAAATACGGGATATGTGGAGCAGTACTTC
V: TRBV7-9; D: -; J: TRBJ1-1; size: few; CDR3: CALRRVVNTEAFF; DNA: TGTGCCCTCCGGAGGGTTGTGAACACTGAAGCTTTCTTT
V: TRBV7-2; D: -; J: TRBJ2-7; size: -; CDR3: CASSTFAAGHEQYF; DNA: TGTGCCAGCAGCACCTTCGCGGCTGGCCACGAGCAGTACTTC
V: TRBV5-4; D: TRBD1; J: TRBJ1-2; size: -; CDR3: CASSLLGQTTQGYTF; DNA: TGTGCCAGCAGCTTGTTGGGACAGACCACTCAGGGCTACACCTTC
V: TRBV5-6; D: TRBD1; J: TRBJ2-5; size: -; CDR3: CASSLSGGAGETQYF; DNA: TGTGCCAGCAGCTTATCAGGGGGCGCGGGAGAGACCCAGTACTTC
V: TRBV5-5; D: TRBD2; J: TRBJ2-1; size: -; CDR3: CASSRLSGTSVSYNEQFF; DNA: TGTGCCAGCAGTCGCCTTTCCGGGACTAGCGTTTCCTACAATGAGCAGTTCTTC
V: TRBV7-9; D: TRBD1; J: TRBJ1-1; size: -; CDR3: CASSLPRTGGPLNTEAFF; DNA: TGTGCCAGCAGCTTACCTCGGACAGGGGGCCCCTTAAACACTGAAGCTTTCTTT
V: TRBV5-1; D: -; J: TRBJ2-3; size: -; CDR3: CASSLASVASTDTQYF; DNA: TGCGCCAGCAGCTTGGCCTCGGTAGCGAGCACAGATACGCAGTATTTT
V: TRBV7-9; D: TRBD2; J: TRBJ2-1; size: few; CDR3: CASRPPSGDRSSYNEQFF; DNA: TGTGCCAGCAGGCCCCCTAGCGGGGATCGAAGCTCCTACAATGAGCAGTTCTTC
V: TRBV10-3; D: -; J: TRBJ1-6; size: -; CDR3: CAIRNRADSPLHF; DNA: TGTGCCATCAGGAACAGGGCGGATTCACCCCTCCACTTT
V: TRBV28; D: -; J: TRBJ1-2; size: -; CDR3: CASSLGETYGYTF; DNA: TGTGCCAGCAGTTTGGGAGAGACCTATGGCTACACCTTC
V: TRBV19; D: TRBD2; J: TRBJ2-2; size: -; CDR3: CASRTSGSIGELFF; DNA: TGTGCCAGTAGGACTAGCGGGAGTATCGGGGAGCTGTTTTTT
V: TRBV5-5; D: -; J: TRBJ1-1; size: -; CDR3: CASSLGLTNTEAFF; DNA: TGTGCCAGCAGCTTGGGACTGACGAACACTGAAGCTTTCTTT
V: TRBV7-3; D: -; J: TRBJ2-1; size: -; CDR3: CASSLGGIDNEQFF; DNA: TGTGCCAGCAGCTTGGGCGGGATTGACAATGAGCAGTTCTTC
V: TRBV28; D: TRBD2; J: TRBJ2-1; size: -; CDR3: CASSSLWREFNEQFF; DNA: TGTGCCAGCAGTTCCCTCTGGCGGGAGTTTAATGAGCAGTTCTTC
V: TRBV27; D: TRBD1; J: TRBJ1-2; size: -; CDR3: CASRTTGGFSHGYTF; DNA: TGTGCCAGCAGGACGACAGGGGGCTTTTCCCATGGCTACACCTTC
V: TRBV4-3; D: TRBD2; J: TRBJ2-1; size: -; CDR3: CASSQYPGGEQFF; DNA: TGCGCCAGCAGCCAATACCCGGGGGGTGAGCAGTTCTTC
V: TRBV2; D: -; J: TRBJ1-1; size: -; CDR3: CASRRSQNTEAFF; DNA: TGTGCCAGCAGGAGATCCCAAAACACTGAAGCTTTCTTT
V: TRBV7-9; D: -; J: TRBJ2-1; size: -; CDR3: CASSRGQLTFF; DNA: TGTGCCAGCAGCCGCGGACAGCTCACTTTCTTC
V: TRBV30; D: TRBD1; J: TRBJ1-5; size: -; CDR3: CAWSDDRGFGQPQHF; DNA: TGTGCCTGGAGCGACGACAGGGGATTTGGTCAGCCCCAGCATTTT
V: TRBV9; D: -; J: TRBJ2-1; size: -; CDR3: CASSVDRGGSYNEQFF; DNA: TGTGCCAGCAGCGTAGATAGGGGGGGCTCCTACAATGAGCAGTTCTTC
V: TRBV7-3; D: -; J: TRBJ2-2; size: -; CDR3: CASSHGQGELFF; DNA: TGTGCCAGCAGCCACGGACAGGGGGAGCTGTTTTTT
V: TRBV7-2; D: -; J: TRBJ1-4; size: -; CDR3: CASSLSMEEEKLFF; DNA: TGTGCCAGCAGCTTGTCTATGGAGGAGGAAAAACTGTTTTTT
V: TRBV7-9; D: TRBD1; J: TRBJ2-7; size: -; CDR3: CASSFRLGSTGGNEQYF; DNA: TGTGCCAGCAGCTTTAGGCTAGGGTCGACAGGGGGCAACGAGCAGTACTTC
V: TRBV5-1; D: TRBD1; J: TRBJ1-1; size: -; CDR3: CASSPGQGIMNTEAFF; DNA: TGCGCCAGCAGCCCCGGACAGGGGATTATGAACACTGAAGCTTTCTTT
V: TRBV6-5; D: TRBD1; J: TRBJ2-7; size: few; CDR3: CASSKDRGDTYEQYF; DNA: TGTGCCAGCAGCAAAGACAGGGGGGACACCTACGAGCAGTACTTC
V: TRBV4-1; D: -; J: TRBJ1-5; size: -; CDR3: CASSQGTTPQHF; DNA: TGCGCCAGCAGCCAAGGTACCACACCCCAGCATTTT
V: TRBV7-6; D: TRBD1; J: TRBJ1-4; size: -; CDR3: CASSPEDRASLREKLFF; DNA: TGTGCCAGCAGCCCCGAGGACAGGGCGTCCCTCCGCGAAAAACTGTTTTTT
V: TRBV5-1; D: TRBD1; J: TRBJ1-1; size: few; CDR3: CASSVGQGDTEAFF; DNA: TGCGCCAGCAGCGTGGGACAGGGTGATACTGAAGCTTTCTTT
V: TRBV30; D: TRBD1; J: TRBJ2-7; size: -; CDR3: CAWRSGQGRPYEQYF; DNA: TGTGCCTGGAGAAGCGGACAGGGGCGACCCTACGAGCAGTACTTC
V: TRBV5-1; D: TRBD1; J: TRBJ2-3; size: -; CDR3: CASSSDRAIDTQYF; DNA: TGCGCCAGCAGCTCTGACAGGGCAATAGATACGCAGTATTTT
V: TRBV28; D: -; J: TRBJ1-3; size: -; CDR3: CASSFLGGSGNTIYF; DNA: TGTGCCAGCAGTTTTCTAGGGGGCTCTGGAAACACCATATATTTT
V: TRBV7-3; D: -; J: TRBJ1-1; size: -; CDR3: CASSLNLLTEAFF; DNA: TGTGCCAGCAGCTTAAATCTATTGACTGAAGCTTTCTTT
V: TRBV5-6; D: -; J: TRBJ2-7; size: -; CDR3: CASSQGIALSSYEQYF; DNA: TGTGCCAGCAGTCAAGGCATAGCGTTAAGCTCCTACGAGCAGTACTTC